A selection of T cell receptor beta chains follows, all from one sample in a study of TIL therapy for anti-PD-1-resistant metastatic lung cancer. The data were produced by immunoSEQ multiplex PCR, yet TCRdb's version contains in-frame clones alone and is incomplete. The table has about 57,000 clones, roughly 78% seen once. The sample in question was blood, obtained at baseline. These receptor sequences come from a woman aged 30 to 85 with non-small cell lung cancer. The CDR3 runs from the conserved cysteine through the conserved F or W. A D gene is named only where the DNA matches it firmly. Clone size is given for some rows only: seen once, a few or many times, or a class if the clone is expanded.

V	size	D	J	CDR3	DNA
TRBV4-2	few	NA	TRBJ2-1	CASSQDLVRGNEQFF	TGTGCCAGCAGCCAAGATCTTGTAAGGGGTAATGAGCAGTTCTTC
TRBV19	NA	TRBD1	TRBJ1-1	CASTRWGTGVMNTEAFF	TGTGCCAGTACCCGATGGGGAACAGGGGTTATGAACACTGAAGCTTTCTTT
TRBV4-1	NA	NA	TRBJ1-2	CASSQEIVQGYTF	TGCGCCAGCAGCCAAGAAATAGTACAAGGCTACACCTTC
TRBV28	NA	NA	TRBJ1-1	CASSTGTDLNTEAFF	TGTGCCAGCAGTACCGGGACGGACTTGAACACTGAAGCTTTCTTT
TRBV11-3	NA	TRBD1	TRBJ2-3	CASSYGQGADTDTQYF	TGTGCCAGCAGTTACGGACAGGGGGCTGATACAGATACGCAGTATTTT
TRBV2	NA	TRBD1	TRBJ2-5	CASRTGTGEETQYF	TGTGCCAGCAGAACCGGGACAGGGGAAGAGACCCAGTACTTC
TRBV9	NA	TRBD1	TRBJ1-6	CASSVEAGGYNSPLHF	TGTGCCAGCAGCGTAGAGGCAGGGGGCTATAATTCACCCCTCCACTTT
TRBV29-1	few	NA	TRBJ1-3	CSVLEGSGNTIYF	TGCAGCGTTCTGGAAGGAAGTGGAAACACCATATATTTT
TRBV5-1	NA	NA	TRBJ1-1	CASSLQGNTEAFF	TGCGCCAGCAGCTTGCAGGGGAACACTGAAGCTTTCTTT
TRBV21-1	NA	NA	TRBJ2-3	CASSKGVAGGNTDTQYF	NA
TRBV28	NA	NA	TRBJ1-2	CASSSRQKGDYTF	TGTGCCAGCAGCTCCCGACAGAAAGGAGACTACACCTTC
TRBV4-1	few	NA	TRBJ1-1	CASSQAGIGDTEAFF	TGCGCCAGCAGCCAAGCCGGGATTGGGGACACTGAAGCTTTCTTT
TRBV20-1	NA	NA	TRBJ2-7	CSALLNYEQYF	TGCAGTGCTCTTCTTAATTACGAGCAGTACTTC
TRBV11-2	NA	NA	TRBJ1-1	CASSSQSVNTEAFF	TGTGCCAGCAGCTCCCAGAGCGTGAACACTGAAGCTTTCTTT
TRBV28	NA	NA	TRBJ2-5	CASSLVGGETQYF	TGTGCCAGCAGTTTAGTAGGGGGTGAGACCCAGTACTTC
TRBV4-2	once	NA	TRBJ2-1	CASSQAGGAESNEQFF	TGTGCCAGCAGCCAAGCAGGGGGGGCGGAATCCAATGAGCAGTTCTTC
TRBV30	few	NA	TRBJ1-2	CAWSGSRGYTF	TGTGCCTGGAGTGGATCCAGAGGCTACACCTTC
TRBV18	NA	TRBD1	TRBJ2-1	CASSPGQPYNEQFF	TGTGCCAGCTCCCCGGGACAGCCTTACAATGAGCAGTTCTTC
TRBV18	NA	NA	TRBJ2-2	CASSPPSWAGELFF	TGTGCCAGCTCACCACCTAGCTGGGCCGGGGAGCTGTTTTTT
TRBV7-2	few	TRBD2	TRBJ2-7	CASGREGPLYEQYF	TGTGCCAGCGGGCGGGAGGGGCCTCTCTACGAGCAGTACTTC
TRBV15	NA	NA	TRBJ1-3	CATSRDQGNSGNTIYF	TGTGCCACCAGCAGAGATCAGGGAAACTCTGGAAACACCATATATTTT
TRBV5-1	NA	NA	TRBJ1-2	CASSVSGPANYGYTF	TGCGCCAGCAGCGTTTCCGGGCCAGCGAACTATGGCTACACCTTC
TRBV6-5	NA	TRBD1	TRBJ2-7	CASSIRDRSYEQYF	TGTGCCAGCAGTATTCGGGACAGGAGCTACGAGCAGTACTTC
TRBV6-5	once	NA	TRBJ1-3	CASSSFLSGNTIYF	TGTGCCAGCAGTTCCTTCCTCTCTGGAAACACCATATATTTT
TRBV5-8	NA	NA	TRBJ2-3	CASSLRGSTDTQYF	TGTGCCAGCAGCTTGCGCGGGAGCACAGATACGCAGTATTTT
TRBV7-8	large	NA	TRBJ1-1	CASSPLGGSTEAFF	TGTGCCAGCAGCCCACTCGGTGGGAGTACTGAAGCTTTCTTT
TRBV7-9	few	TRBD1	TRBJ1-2	CAAGAGGDGYTF	TGTGCCGCCGGGGCAGGGGGCGATGGCTACACCTTC
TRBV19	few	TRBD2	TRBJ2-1	CASSMTSGRYEQFF	TGTGCCAGTAGTATGACTAGCGGGAGGTACGAGCAGTTCTTC
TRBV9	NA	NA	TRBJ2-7	CASSVTPRAGVYEQYF	TGTGCCAGCAGCGTAACGCCCCGGGCCGGGGTCTATGAGCAGTACTTC
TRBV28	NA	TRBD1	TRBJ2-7	CASSGDRGPEQYF	TGTGCCAGCAGTGGCGACAGGGGTCCCGAGCAGTACTTC
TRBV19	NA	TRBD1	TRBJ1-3	CASSMSRTGQTGNTIYF	TGTGCCAGTAGTATGTCGCGGACAGGCCAGACTGGAAACACCATATATTTT
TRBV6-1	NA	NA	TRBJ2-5	CASRKVGVGGTQYF	TGTGCCAGCCGAAAGGTCGGGGTGGGGGGGACCCAGTACTTC
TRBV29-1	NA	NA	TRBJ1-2	CSVDGVTDARGYGYTF	TGCAGCGTCGATGGGGTGACAGACGCCCGGGGTTATGGCTACACCTTC
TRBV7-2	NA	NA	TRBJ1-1	CASSPRQAKNTEAFF	TGTGCCAGCAGCCCCAGACAGGCGAAGAACACTGAAGCTTTCTTT
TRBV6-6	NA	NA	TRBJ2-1	CASSSQAWDEQFF	TGTGCCAGCAGCTCGCAGGCTTGGGATGAGCAGTTCTTC
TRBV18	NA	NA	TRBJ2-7	CASSPSTGQFYEQYF	TGTGCCAGCTCACCGTCCACCGGACAGTTCTACGAGCAGTACTTC
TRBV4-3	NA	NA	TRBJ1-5	CASSQDGGLTQHF	TGCGCCAGCAGCCAAGATGGCGGTCTAACCCAGCATTTT
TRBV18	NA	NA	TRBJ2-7	CASSPYRWDEQYF	TGTGCCAGCTCACCCTATCGTTGGGACGAGCAGTACTTC
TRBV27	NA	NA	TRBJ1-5	CASSSRSNQPQHF	TGTGCCAGCAGTTCCCGTAGCAATCAGCCCCAGCATTTT
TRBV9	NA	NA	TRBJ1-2	CASSGLDYQGNWGYTF	TGTGCCAGCAGCGGATTAGACTATCAGGGGAATTGGGGCTACACCTTC
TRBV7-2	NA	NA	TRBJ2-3	CASTVQRSSTDTQYF	TGTGCCAGCACGGTGCAGCGGTCTAGCACAGATACGCAGTATTTT
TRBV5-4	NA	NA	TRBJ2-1	CASSLPDGRSYNEQFF	TGTGCCAGCAGCTTACCCGACGGACGTTCCTACAATGAGCAGTTCTTC
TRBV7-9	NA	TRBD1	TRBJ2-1	CASRDRGNEQFF	TGTGCCAGCAGGGACAGGGGCAATGAGCAGTTCTTC
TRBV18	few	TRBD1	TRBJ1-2	CASLGDRSNYGYTF	TGTGCCAGCTTGGGGGACAGATCTAACTATGGCTACACCTTC
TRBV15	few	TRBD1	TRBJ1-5	CATSGQGSEPQHF	TGTGCCACCAGCGGACAGGGGTCGGAGCCCCAGCATTTT
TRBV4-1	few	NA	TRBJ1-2	CASSQAAGANYGYTF	TGCGCCAGCAGCCAAGCGGCAGGGGCTAACTATGGCTACACCTTC
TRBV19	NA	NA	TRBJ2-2	CAGLATNTGELFF	TGTGCCGGCCTAGCGACAAACACCGGGGAGCTGTTTTTT